This TCR beta chain was sequenced for a study of T cells in Graves' hyperthyroidism and ophthalmopathy. Regarding the study as a whole: In simple terms, a model built on 13 V-J features told ophthalmopathy apart from stable hyperthyroidism. Clonotypes that were expanded in thyroid above 0.001 mostly appeared in blood too.

The length of the CDR3 is 11 residues. Trimming cost V 4 bases and J 6 bases, with 6 bases left between them. Researchers took RNA transcripts and amplified the TCR beta CDR3 regions from them. The study used the HTBI primer set for a first-round RT-PCR of the TCR CDR3. Using its own MiXCR run on the multiplex PCR reads, TCRdb lists one record per CDR3 protein. Of hundreds of thousands of distinct CDR3 sequences in the sample, roughly 50% are singletons; the top ten hold 8.2%. The authors deemed Graves' hyperthyroidism stable absent ophthalmopathy progression within 18 months. For this clonotype: Its antigen is as yet unknown.

J is TRBJ1-1 and V is TRBV12-3 or TRBV12-4; D not certain. Material for sequencing was peripheral blood or thyroid tissue (not recorded which). This TCR was recovered from a woman younger than 30 with Graves' hyperthyroidism. The CDR3 protein is CASSYESEAFF. Here the CDR3 DNA reads TGTGCCAGCAGTTACGAGTCTGAAGCTTTCTTT.